The next 22 T cell receptor beta chains were all read from a single sample in a study of OX40 agonist ivuxolimab in advanced cancers. Using immunoSEQ multiplex PCR, the repertoire was profiled, and TCRdb retains in-frame clones only, with some absent. The sample lists just under 80,000 clones; 75% to 90% were seen once. This material consisted of CD4+ or CD8+ T cells sorted from blood, taken in a trial of the OX40 agonist ivuxolimab. All receptors come from an adult with an advanced solid tumor such as melanoma, head and neck, liver or kidney cancer.

This clone has a single count. J is TRBJ2-7 and V is TRBV11-3; TRBD2 matches 10 bases. The CDR3 loop spans 16 amino acids. Germline V lookup: CDR1 SGHNT, CDR2 YENEEA. With 4 bases clipped from V and 5 bases from J, the junction kept 11 bases outside the gene matches. DNA of the CDR3: TGTGCCAGCAGCTCCGGTCTTCTAGCGGGAGTCAACGAGCAGTACTTC. Protein: CASSSGLLAGVNEQYF.

This clone was seen a few times. The chain carries TRBV30 and TRBJ2-3; D unclear. With 4 bases removed from V and 4 bases from J, the gap between germline ends came to 18 bases. The CDR3 has 15 amino acids. Per germline, CDR1 GTSNPN and CDR2 SVGIG (reference sequence). The CDR3 nucleotides are TGTGCCTGGAAGAAGAAGGCATCCGCGGCAGATACGCAGTATTTT. This encodes CAWKKKASAADTQYF.

This clone came up a few times. J is TRBJ1-2 and V is TRBV18, with D possibly TRBD1 on 6 matching bases. CDR1 is KGHSH and CDR2 is LQKENI in the germline V gene. CDR3 length: 16 residues. Trimming removed 6 bases at V and 6 bases at J, with 23 bases between. CDR3 in amino acids: CASSPATGILRDGYTF. The CDR3 DNA is TGTGCCAGCTCGCCGGCCACAGGGATATTACGGGATGGCTACACCTTC.

V and J are TRBV9 and TRBJ2-7, with 7 positions matching TRBD1. The V gene's germline CDR1 is SGDLS and CDR2 YYNGEE. V lost 0 bases and J lost 2; bases outside the gene matches: 2. The length of the CDR3 is 14 residues. The CDR3 reads CASSVETGAYEQYF. CDR3 sequence (DNA): TGTGCCAGCAGCGTAGAAACAGGGGCCTACGAGCAGTACTTC.

The V call is TRBV19, the J call TRBJ1-5; TRBD1 might be the D (5 bases). Germline CDR1 LNHDA, CDR2 SQIVND (reference sequence). This CDR3 region has 13 residues. The germline V and J ends were trimmed by 5 bases and 5 bases, with 10 bases remaining between them. CDR3 protein: CASSAGMYQPQHF. The CDR3 DNA sequence: TGTGCCAGTAGTGCAGGGATGTATCAGCCCCAGCATTTT. The full variable domain, in which reference TRBV19 and TRBJ1-5 provide the parts outside the CDR3, is DGGITQSPKYLFRKEGQNVTLSCEQNLNHDAMYWYRQDPGQGLRLIYYSQIVNDFQKGDIAEGYSVSREKKESFPLTVTSAQKNPTAFYLCASSAGMYQPQHFGDGTRLSIL.

The rearrangement uses TRBV19 and TRBJ2-2, with 11 positions matching TRBD1. The germline V gene encodes CDR1 LNHDA and CDR2 SQIVND (reference sequence). The CDR3 length is 14 residues. V lost 7 bases, J lost 5 bases, and 3 bases stayed unmatched. The DNA of the CDR3 is TGTGCCAGTACTGGGACAGGGGGAACCGGGGAGCTGTTTTTT. Amino acid sequence: CASTGTGGTGELFF.

The chain couples TRBV7-2 to TRBJ2-3; TRBD2 agrees at 12 bases. The CDR3 runs to 17 residues. CDR1 and CDR2 (germline): SGHTA, FQGNSA. With V trimmed by 5 bases and J by 0 bases, 6 bases remained unmatched. DNA for the CDR3: TGTGCCAGCAGCCCCGGACTAGCGGGAACTAGCACAGATACGCAGTATTTT. This encodes CASSPGLAGTSTDTQYF. The full variable domain, with the rest looked up from reference TRBV7-2 and TRBJ2-3, is GAGVSQSPSNKVTEKGKDVELRCDPISGHTALYWYRQSLGQGLEFLIYFQGNSAPDKSGLPSDRFSAERTGGSVSTLTIQRTQQEDSAVYLCASSPGLAGTSTDTQYFGPGTRLTVL.

This chain uses TRBV4-2 with TRBJ2-1; 10 bases fit TRBD2. The V gene's germline CDR1 is LGHNA and CDR2 YNFKEQ. The CDR3 is 15 amino acids. V dropped 4 bases and J dropped 8; count of bases not matched to a gene: 8. The CDR3 nucleotides read TGTGCCAGCAGCCCCTACAGCGGGAGGGCTGATGAGCAGTTCTTC. Encoded protein: CASSPYSGRADEQFF.

CDR3 DNA sequence: TGCGCCAGCAGCGAAGCCGGGCAGGGGGAATCTGGGGCCAACGTCCTGACTTTC. Translating gives CASSEAGQGESGANVLTF. V and J are TRBV4-1 and TRBJ2-6, with 7 positions matching TRBD1. The CDR3 spans 18 residues. V trimming: 5 bases; J trimming: 1 base; junction bases outside the gene matches: 11. Germline V gene sequence: CDR1 MGHRA, CDR2 YSYEKL.

This clone occurred a few times. This chain connects TRBV10-3 to TRBJ1-1; 9 positions agree with TRBD1. J gave up 3 bases and V 6 bases, and 5 bases lay outside the gene matches. Germline V CDR1 and CDR2: ENHRY, SYGVKD. This CDR3 spans 14 amino acids. This chain's CDR3 is CAIRRTGEDTEAFF. CDR3 DNA sequence: TGTGCCATCAGAAGGACAGGGGAGGACACTGAAGCTTTCTTT.

The V gene is TRBV27, the J gene TRBJ1-1; 10 bases agree with TRBD1. V trimming: 5 bases; J trimming: 0 bases; junction bases outside the gene matches: 6. Germline V gene data show CDR1 as MNHEY and CDR2 as SMNVEV (reference sequence). This CDR3 comprises 16 residues. The CDR3 reads CASSHDRGRVNTEAFF. CDR3 coding DNA: TGTGCCAGCAGTCATGACAGGGGGCGCGTGAACACTGAAGCTTTCTTT.

The V and J genes are TRBV7-6 and TRBJ2-1; D might be TRBD2 (6 bases). The germline CDR1 and CDR2 sequences are SGHVS and FNYEAQ. Trimming pared 1 base from V and 10 bases from J, leaving 11 bases between. This CDR3 region has 13 residues. The CDR3 sequence is CASSLDGGGEQFF. The CDR3 DNA reads TGTGCCAGCAGCTTAGACGGAGGAGGGGAGCAGTTCTTC.

The chain joins TRBV5-1 to TRBJ2-5; D call uncertain. CDR1 and CDR2 from the germline V gene are SGHRS and YFSETQ. This CDR3 region has 15 residues. V lost 2 bases and J 2 bases, leaving 13 bases between the germline ends. Here the CDR3 reads CASSFLPPGQETQYF. The DNA of the CDR3 is TGCGCCAGCAGCTTCCTCCCGCCCGGGCAAGAGACCCAGTACTTC.

The genes are TRBV19 and TRBJ1-2; weak D call: TRBD1 (6 bases). Germline V gives CDR1 LNHDA, CDR2 SQIVND (reference sequence). This CDR3 comprises 13 residues. Trimming removed 4 bases at V and 8 bases at J, with 14 bases between. CDR3 in DNA: TGTGCCAGTAGTACCAGGGGAGCAAGGGGCTACACCTTC. Translated: CASSTRGARGYTF.

The chain combines TRBV7-8 with TRBJ2-7; D is unresolved. Trimming took off 3 bases at V and 0 bases at J, with 6 bases between the two ends. CDR1 is SGHVS and CDR2 is FQNEAQ in the germline V gene. The CDR3 consists of 13 residues. The CDR3 region has the DNA TGTGCCAGCAGCTTTCGGGTCTCCTACGAGCAGTACTTC. Amino acids: CASSFRVSYEQYF.

The chain couples TRBV19 to TRBJ2-4; 7 nucleotides line up with TRBD1. CDR1 and CDR2 (germline): LNHDA, SQIVND (reference sequence). The CDR3 has 18 residues. The V segment lost 5 bases and the J segment 0 bases; nucleotides outside the gene matches: 13. In DNA form, the CDR3 reads TGTGCCAGTAGTTCCGGTAACGGGACAGTCCTAGCCAAAAACATTCAGTACTTC. Its protein product is CASSSGNGTVLAKNIQYF.

The chain links TRBV27 to TRBJ2-7; 7 bases map to TRBD1. CDR1 and CDR2 (germline): MNHEY, SMNVEV (reference sequence). V gave up 7 bases and J gave up 2 bases; unmatched junction bases: 8. CDR3 size: 14 residues. The CDR3 protein is CASTPLTGAYEQYF. The CDR3 bases are TGTGCCAGCACCCCACTCACAGGGGCCTACGAGCAGTACTTC.

CDR3 nucleotides: TGCGCCAGCAGCCCAGGGGGCCACACTGAAGCTTTCTTT. It yields the protein CASSPGGHTEAFF. The chain carries TRBV10-2 and TRBJ1-1; 8 nucleotides align to TRBD1. This CDR3 contains 13 residues. Germline V lookup: CDR1 WSHSY, CDR2 SAAADI. V was pared by 6 bases and J by 3 bases, with 3 bases of the junction left unmatched.

This chain joins TRBV19 and TRBJ2-7, with D possibly TRBD2 on 6 matching bases. CDR1 and CDR2 from the germline V gene are LNHDA and SQIVND (reference sequence). The CDR3 sequence is 11 residues long. V was cut by 6 bases and J by 4 bases, with 7 bases left in between. CDR3 nucleotides: TGTGCCAGTAGGGCGGGATACGAGCAGTACTTC. This gives the protein CASRAGYEQYF.

V gene TRBV29-1 combines with J gene TRBJ2-1; D is perhaps TRBD2 (5 bases). Germline CDR1 and CDR2: SQVTM and ANQGSEA. Trimming removed 1 base at V and 7 bases at J, with 5 bases between. The length of the CDR3 is 11 residues. The CDR3 nucleotides read TGCAGCGTTGAAGGGACTAATGAGCAGTTCTTC. Translating gives CSVEGTNEQFF.

V is TRBV5-1 and J is TRBJ1-5, with no clear D. This CDR3 is built from 14 residues. Trimming shortened V by 1 base and J by 6 bases, and 11 bases separated the two germline ends. The germline CDR1 and CDR2 sequences are SGHRS and YFSETQ. CDR3 sequence: CASSLRAGSQPQHF. For the CDR3, the DNA is TGCGCCAGCAGCTTGCGAGCGGGATCTCAGCCCCAGCATTTT.

The CDR3 reads CASSRRDSNYNEQFF. Written as DNA, the CDR3 is TGTGCCAGCAGCCGAAGGGACTCCAACTACAATGAGCAGTTCTTC. The J gene is TRBJ2-1, the V gene TRBV2; D may be TRBD2 (6 bases). From germline, CDR1 is SNHLY and CDR2 FYNNEI. Between the trimmed V and J ends, which lost 6 bases and 3 bases, there was a span of 15 bases. The CDR3 runs 15 residues.